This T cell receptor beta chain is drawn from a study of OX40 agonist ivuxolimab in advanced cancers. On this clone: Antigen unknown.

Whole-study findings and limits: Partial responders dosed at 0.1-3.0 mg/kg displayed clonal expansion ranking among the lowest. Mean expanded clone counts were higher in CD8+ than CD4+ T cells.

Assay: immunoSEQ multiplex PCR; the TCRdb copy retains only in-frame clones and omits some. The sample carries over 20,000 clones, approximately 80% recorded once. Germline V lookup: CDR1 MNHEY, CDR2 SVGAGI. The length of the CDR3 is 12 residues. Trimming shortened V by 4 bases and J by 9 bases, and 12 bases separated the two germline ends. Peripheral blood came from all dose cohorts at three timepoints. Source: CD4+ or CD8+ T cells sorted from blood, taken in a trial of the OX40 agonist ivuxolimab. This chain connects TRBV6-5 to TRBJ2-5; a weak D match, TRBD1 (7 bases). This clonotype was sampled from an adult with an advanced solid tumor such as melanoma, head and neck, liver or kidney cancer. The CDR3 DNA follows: TGTGCCAGCAGTTTAACAGGGGAGGCCCAGTACTTC. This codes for CASSLTGEAQYF.